Detailed here is one T cell receptor beta chain. Antigen: not known. This sample is drawn from a study of regulatory T cells in long-lasting Graves disease. Findings of the study overall: The study examined only peripheral blood, not thyroid tissue.

Building of the TCR beta libraries involved iRepertoire HTBI primers and Arm-PCR of CDR3 regions. In TCRdb, the multiplex PCR reads were re-called with MiXCR into one record per CDR3 protein. This table holds 450,000 or so distinct CDR3 sequences, roughly 20% found once. Time point denoted: persistent/refractory GD, antithyroid drugs over 5 years with positive TRAb. The authors made the TCR library using RNA they extracted from PBMCs. Xi'an, China, was home to the endocrinology department that provided patients. The specimen comprised peripheral blood mononuclear cells (PBMCs), sampled when the disease was refractory, from a patient treated with antithyroid drugs. This clonotype originated in a female donor with Graves disease.

The CDR3 DNA is TGTGCCAGCCTCCCTAGTGGAGGGGCCAACGTCCTGACTTTC. This codes for CASLPSGGANVLTF. The rearrangement uses TRBV28 and TRBJ2-6; D not certain. CDR1 is MDHEN and CDR2 is SYDVKM in the germline V gene. V was trimmed by 8 bases and J by 4 bases, leaving 12 bases between them. The CDR3 consists of 14 residues.